The 15 T cell receptor beta chains given below trace back to one sample, sequenced in a study of blood T cell repertoires in COVID-19. The data were produced by immunoSEQ multiplex PCR, yet TCRdb's version contains in-frame clones alone and is incomplete. This sample carries about 97,000 clones, about 91% of them seen once, and the ten largest clones take 17%. Input material: peripheral blood. These receptors were taken from a man aged 50-59 years with acute or convalescent COVID-19.

J is TRBJ1-1 and V is TRBV28; 8 bases align to TRBD1. The CDR3 covers 12 residues. The germline gives CDR1 MDHEN, CDR2 SYDVKM. V lost 5 bases and J lost 10; bases outside the gene matches: 6. CDR3 in amino acids: CASSPQQGVAFF. As DNA, the CDR3 is TGTGCCAGCAGTCCGCAACAGGGGGTAGCTTTCTTT.

V usage is TRBV5-1 and J usage is TRBJ1-2; D gene unclear. The CDR3 loop spans 14 amino acids. Germline CDR1 is SGHRS and CDR2 is YFSETQ. V lost 2 bases and J lost 1, with 9 bases in between. The CDR3: CASSFSQNNYGYTF. CDR3 DNA: TGCGCCAGCAGCTTTTCCCAGAATAACTATGGCTACACCTTC. Based on the CDR3 plus reference TRBV5-1 and TRBJ1-2, the full variable domain is KAGVTQTPRYLIKTRGQQVTLSCSPISGHRSVSWYQQTPGQGLQFLFEYFSETQRNKGNFPGRFSGRQFSNSRSEMNVSTLELGDSALYLCASSFSQNNYGYTFGSGTRLTVV.

DNA of the CDR3: TGTGCCAGCTCACCGTCGGGACAGAGCAACACTGAAGCTTTCTTT. Translation: CASSPSGQSNTEAFF. V usage is TRBV18 and J usage is TRBJ1-1, with 7 bases fitting TRBD1. Germline-derived CDR1 and CDR2 are KGHSH and LQKENI. With 3 bases clipped from V and 2 bases from J, the junction kept 6 bases outside the gene matches. This CDR3 has 15 amino acids.

V gene TRBV7-9 combines with J gene TRBJ2-4, with 8 bases that match TRBD2. After removal of 0 bases from V and 0 bases from J, the junction contained 4 bases not matched to a gene. CDR3 length: 17 residues. Looked up from germline, CDR1 is SEHNR and CDR2 is FQNEAQ (reference sequence). The CDR3 loop is CASSLASSGVAKNIQYF. CDR3 DNA sequence: TGTGCCAGCAGCTTAGCGAGTAGCGGGGTAGCCAAAAACATTCAGTACTTC.

This clone was detected once. V is TRBV5-5 and J is TRBJ2-7; 12 nucleotides match TRBD2. The junction had 8 bases not matched to a gene; V was cut back by 5 bases and J by 2 bases. Germline CDR1 and CDR2: SGHKS and YYEKEE (reference sequence). The CDR3 contains 16 residues. The CDR3 reads CASRLAGGHLPYEQYF. DNA of the CDR3: TGTGCCAGCAGACTAGCGGGGGGTCACCTCCCCTACGAGCAGTACTTC.

The chain joins TRBV19 to TRBJ1-3, with D hard to call. This CDR3 region has 15 residues. Germline-derived CDR1 and CDR2 are LNHDA and SQIVND (reference sequence). Trimming removed 1 base from V and 0 bases from J, with 7 bases in between. The CDR3 nucleotides are TGTGCCAGTAGTATAGTGGCCAGCTCTGGAAACACCATATATTTT. Residues: CASSIVASSGNTIYF.

The V call is TRBV27, the J call TRBJ1-4; TRBD1 agrees at 8 bases. CDR1 is MNHEY, CDR2 SMNVEV, per germline (reference sequence). V gave up 3 bases and J gave up 6 bases; unmatched junction bases: 3. CDR3 length: 14 amino acids. CDR3 in amino acids: CASSLYRGYEKLFF. The CDR3 coding sequence is TGTGCCAGCAGTTTGTACAGGGGGTATGAAAAACTGTTTTTT.

Only a few counts were recorded for this clone. V is TRBV6-5 and J is TRBJ1-6; a possible D gene is TRBD1 (5 bases). CDR3 length: 12 residues. CDR1 is MNHEY, CDR2 SVGAGI, per germline. V was clipped by 6 bases and J by 18 bases, with 18 bases between them. The CDR3 DNA reads as TGTGCCAGCAGCCTTAACGTAGGGGAAGCCCACTTT. Its protein is CASSLNVGEAHF.

Remarks on this clone: A read error may be the cause here, since a much bigger clone is one base away. The rearrangement uses TRBV2 and TRBJ1-6, with D unresolved. With 4 bases removed from V and 17 bases from J, the gap between germline ends came to 12 bases. CDR3 size: 11 residues. CDR1 and CDR2 from the germline V gene are SNHLY and FYNNEI. CDR3 amino acids: CASSVNKVVHF. CDR3 bases: TGTGCCAGCAGTGTGAACAAAGTGGTCCACTTT. Full variable domain (remainder filled in from reference TRBV2 and TRBJ1-6): EPEVTQTPSHQVTQMGQEVILRCVPISNHLYFYWYRQILGQKVEFLVSFYNNEISEKSEIFDDQFSVERPDGSNFTLKIRSTKLEDSAMYFCASSVNKVVHFGNGTRLTVT.

This sequence joins TRBV7-9 and TRBJ1-1; 7 nucleotides agree with TRBD1. This CDR3 spans 14 amino acids. Losses at the gene ends were 4 bases for V and 0 bases for J; bases not matched to a gene: 2. Germline CDR1 SEHNR, CDR2 FQNEAQ (reference sequence). Here the CDR3 reads CASSSDRLNTEAFF. The CDR3 DNA is TGTGCCAGCAGCTCGGACAGGTTGAACACTGAAGCTTTCTTT.

The rearrangement uses TRBV28 and TRBJ2-7, with 8 positions matching TRBD2. Trimming removed 5 bases from V and 1 base from J; junction bases left unmatched: 4. Per the germline V gene, CDR1 is MDHEN and CDR2 is SYDVKM. This CDR3 has 14 residues. The CDR3 reads CASSRSGVSYEQYF. The CDR3 bases are TGTGCCAGCAGTCGTAGCGGGGTGTCCTACGAGCAGTACTTC.

V usage is TRBV30 and J usage is TRBJ1-1; no clear D. The germline V gene encodes CDR1 GTSNPN and CDR2 SVGIG (reference sequence). Trimming shortened V by 1 base and J by 8 bases, and 14 bases separated the two germline ends. The CDR3 contains 13 residues. Here the CDR3 reads CAWSAILYREAFF. Written as DNA, the CDR3 is TGTGCCTGGAGTGCAATCCTTTACCGGGAAGCTTTCTTT. The whole variable domain, remainder taken from reference TRBV30 and TRBJ1-1, is SQTIHQWPATLVQPVGSPLSLECTVEGTSNPNLYWYRQAAGRGLQLLFYSVGIGQISSEVPQNLSASRPQDRQFILSSKKLLLSDSGFYLCAWSAILYREAFFGQGTRLTVV.

This sequence joins TRBV6-5 and TRBJ1-2, with no clear D. Germline CDR1 is MNHEY and CDR2 is SVGAGI. The ends were cut back, 5 bases at V and 6 bases at J, with 13 bases in the middle. The CDR3 length is 13 residues. This CDR3 reads CASSNNEGDGYTF. The DNA of the CDR3 is TGTGCCAGCAGTAACAACGAGGGAGATGGCTACACCTTC.

A single count supports this clone. V usage is TRBV24-1 and J usage is TRBJ1-6; 7 bases map to TRBD1. The CDR3 extends over 15 amino acids. Germline CDR1 and CDR2: KGHDR and SFDVKD. The junction had 1 base not matched to a gene; V was cut back by 1 base and J by 5 bases. Here the CDR3 DNA reads TGTGCCACCAGTGATTTAGACAGGGATAATTCACCCCTCCACTTT. Amino acids: CATSDLDRDNSPLHF.

The rearrangement uses TRBV5-1 and TRBJ2-3; TRBD1 might be the D (6 bases). Germline CDR1 reads SGHRS; CDR2 reads YFSETQ. This CDR3 has 13 residues. V lost 3 bases to trimming and J lost 2 bases, with 7 bases between them. CDR3 region: CASSWTVTDTQYF. The CDR3 DNA reads as TGCGCCAGCAGCTGGACAGTCACAGATACGCAGTATTTT.